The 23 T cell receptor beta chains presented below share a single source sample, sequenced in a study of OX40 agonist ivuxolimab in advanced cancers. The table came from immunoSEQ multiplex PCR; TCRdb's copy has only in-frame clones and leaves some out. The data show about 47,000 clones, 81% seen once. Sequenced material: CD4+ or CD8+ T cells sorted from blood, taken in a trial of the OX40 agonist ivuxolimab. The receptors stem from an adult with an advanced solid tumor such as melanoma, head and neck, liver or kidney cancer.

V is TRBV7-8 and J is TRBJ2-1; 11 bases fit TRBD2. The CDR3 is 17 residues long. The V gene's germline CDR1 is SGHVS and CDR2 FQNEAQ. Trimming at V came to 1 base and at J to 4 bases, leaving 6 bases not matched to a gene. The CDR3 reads CASSLETSGSRYNEQFF. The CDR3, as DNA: TGTGCCAGCAGCTTAGAAACTAGCGGGAGTAGGTACAATGAGCAGTTCTTC.

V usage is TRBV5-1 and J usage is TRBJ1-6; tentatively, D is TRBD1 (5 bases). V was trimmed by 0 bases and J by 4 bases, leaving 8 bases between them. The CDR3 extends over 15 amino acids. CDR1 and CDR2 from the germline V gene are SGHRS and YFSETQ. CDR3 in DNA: TGCGCCAGCAGCTTGGCGGGGGGTTATAATTCACCCCTCCACTTT. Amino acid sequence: CASSLAGGYNSPLHF.

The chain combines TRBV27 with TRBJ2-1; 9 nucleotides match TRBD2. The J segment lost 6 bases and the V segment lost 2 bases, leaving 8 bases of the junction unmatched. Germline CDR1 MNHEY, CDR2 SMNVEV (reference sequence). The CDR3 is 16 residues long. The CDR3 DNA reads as TGTGCCAGCAGTTTACTGGGCGGGAGGGCCGTCAATGAGCAGTTCTTC. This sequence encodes CASSLLGGRAVNEQFF.

CDR3 region: CASSKALLGARGNQPQHF. CDR3 nucleotides: TGTGCCAGCAGCAAAGCGCTTTTGGGGGCGAGAGGCAATCAGCCCCAGCATTTT. The V gene is TRBV21-1, the J gene TRBJ1-5; TRBD1, the table's D call, lacks a check against the DNA. TRBV21-1 is annotated as a pseudogene. The CDR3 spans 18 residues.

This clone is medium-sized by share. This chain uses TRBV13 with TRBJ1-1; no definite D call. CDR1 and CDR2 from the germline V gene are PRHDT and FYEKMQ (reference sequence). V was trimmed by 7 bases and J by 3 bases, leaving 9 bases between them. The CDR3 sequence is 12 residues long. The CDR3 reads CASKRLDTEAFF. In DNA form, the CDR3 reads TGTGCCAGCAAGCGCCTGGACACTGAAGCTTTCTTT.

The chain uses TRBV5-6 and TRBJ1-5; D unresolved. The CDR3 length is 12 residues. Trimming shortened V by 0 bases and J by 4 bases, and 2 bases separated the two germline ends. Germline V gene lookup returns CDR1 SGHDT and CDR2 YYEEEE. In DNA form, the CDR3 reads TGTGCCAGCAGCTTGGGGAATCAGCCCCAGCATTTT. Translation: CASSLGNQPQHF.

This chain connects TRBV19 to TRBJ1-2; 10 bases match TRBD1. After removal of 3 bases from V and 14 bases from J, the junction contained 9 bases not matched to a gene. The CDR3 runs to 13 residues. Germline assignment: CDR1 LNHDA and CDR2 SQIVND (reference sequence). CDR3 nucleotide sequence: TGTGCCAGTAGTATGGGACAGGGGTGGTTTTGGACCTTC. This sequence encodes CASSMGQGWFWTF.

The CDR3 bases are TGCGCCAGCAGCCAGGAGGGACCTTACAATGAGCAGTTCTTC. This gives the protein CASSQEGPYNEQFF. The chain uses TRBV5-1 and TRBJ2-1, with TRBD2 as a possible D gene (6 bases). The CDR3 consists of 14 residues. Germline assignment: CDR1 SGHRS and CDR2 YFSETQ. Deletions cut 4 bases from V and 4 bases from J, with 12 bases between.

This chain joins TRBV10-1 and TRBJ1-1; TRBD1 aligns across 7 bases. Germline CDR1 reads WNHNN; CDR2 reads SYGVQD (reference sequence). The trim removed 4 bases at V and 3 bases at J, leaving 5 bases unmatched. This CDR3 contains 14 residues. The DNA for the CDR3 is TGCGCCAGCAGTGCAGGGGGGACCTACACTGAAGCTTTCTTT. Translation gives CASSAGGTYTEAFF.

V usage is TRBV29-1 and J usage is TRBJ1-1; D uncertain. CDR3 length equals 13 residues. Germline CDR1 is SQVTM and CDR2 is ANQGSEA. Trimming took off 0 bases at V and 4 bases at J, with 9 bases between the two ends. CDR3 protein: CSVEEARPTEAFF. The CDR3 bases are TGCAGCGTTGAAGAGGCCAGACCCACTGAAGCTTTCTTT.

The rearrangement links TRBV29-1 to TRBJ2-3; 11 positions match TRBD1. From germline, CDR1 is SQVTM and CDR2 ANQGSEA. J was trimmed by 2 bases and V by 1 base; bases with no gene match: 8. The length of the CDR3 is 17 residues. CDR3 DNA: TGCAGCGTTGAAGCAGAACCGGGACAGGGGGACACAGATACGCAGTATTTT. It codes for CSVEAEPGQGDTDTQYF.

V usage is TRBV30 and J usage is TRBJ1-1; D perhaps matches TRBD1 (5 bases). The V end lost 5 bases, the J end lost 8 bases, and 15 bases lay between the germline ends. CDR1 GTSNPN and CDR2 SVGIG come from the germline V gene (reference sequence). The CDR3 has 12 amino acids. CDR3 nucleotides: TGTGCCTGGTTTGGGGCGGCGGGGGAAGCTTTCTTT. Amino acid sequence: CAWFGAAGEAFF. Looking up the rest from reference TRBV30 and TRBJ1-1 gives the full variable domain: SQTIHQWPATLVQPVGSPLSLECTVEGTSNPNLYWYRQAAGRGLQLLFYSVGIGQISSEVPQNLSASRPQDRQFILSSKKLLLSDSGFYLCAWFGAAGEAFFGQGTRLTVV.

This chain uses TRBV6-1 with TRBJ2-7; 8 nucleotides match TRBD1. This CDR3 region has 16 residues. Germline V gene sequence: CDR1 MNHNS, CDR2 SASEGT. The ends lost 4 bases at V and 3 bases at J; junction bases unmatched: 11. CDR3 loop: CASSVPSGTGLYEQYF. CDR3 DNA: TGTGCCAGCAGTGTCCCGTCCGGGACAGGTCTCTACGAGCAGTACTTC.

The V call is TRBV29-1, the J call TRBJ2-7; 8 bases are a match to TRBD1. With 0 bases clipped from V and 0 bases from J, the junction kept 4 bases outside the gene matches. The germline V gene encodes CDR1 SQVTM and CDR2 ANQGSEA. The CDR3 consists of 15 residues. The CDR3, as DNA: TGCAGCGTTGAAGATTCAGGGGGCTTCTCCTACGAGCAGTACTTC. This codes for CSVEDSGGFSYEQYF.

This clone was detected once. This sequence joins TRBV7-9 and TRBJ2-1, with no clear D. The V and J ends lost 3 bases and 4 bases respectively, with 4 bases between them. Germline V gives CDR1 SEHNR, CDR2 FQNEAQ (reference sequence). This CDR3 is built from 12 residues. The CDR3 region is CASSFGYNEQFF. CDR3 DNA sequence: TGTGCCAGCAGCTTTGGATACAATGAGCAGTTCTTC.

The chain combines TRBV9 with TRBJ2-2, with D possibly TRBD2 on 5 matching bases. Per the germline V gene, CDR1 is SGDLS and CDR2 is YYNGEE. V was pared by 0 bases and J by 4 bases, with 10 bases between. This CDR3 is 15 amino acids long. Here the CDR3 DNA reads TGTGCCAGCAGCGTAGCCCTAACTAGCACCGGGGAGCTGTTTTTT. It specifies CASSVALTSTGELFF.

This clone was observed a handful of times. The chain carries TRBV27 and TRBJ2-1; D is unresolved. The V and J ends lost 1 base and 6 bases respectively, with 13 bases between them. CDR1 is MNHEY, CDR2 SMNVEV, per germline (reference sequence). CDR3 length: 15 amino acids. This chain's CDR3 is CASSLWLPKGNEQFF. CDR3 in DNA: TGTGCCAGCAGTTTATGGCTTCCGAAGGGCAATGAGCAGTTCTTC.

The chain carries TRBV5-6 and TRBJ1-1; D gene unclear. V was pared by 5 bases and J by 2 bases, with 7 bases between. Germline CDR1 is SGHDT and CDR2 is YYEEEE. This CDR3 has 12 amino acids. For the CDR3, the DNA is TGTGCCAGCAGGAGAGGAAACACTGAAGCTTTCTTT. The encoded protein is CASRRGNTEAFF.

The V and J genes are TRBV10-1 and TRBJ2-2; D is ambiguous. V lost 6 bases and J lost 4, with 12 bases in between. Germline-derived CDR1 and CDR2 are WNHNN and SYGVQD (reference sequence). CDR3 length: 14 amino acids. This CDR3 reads CASREGLSTGELFF. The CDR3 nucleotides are TGCGCCAGCAGGGAAGGGCTGAGCACCGGGGAGCTGTTTTTT.

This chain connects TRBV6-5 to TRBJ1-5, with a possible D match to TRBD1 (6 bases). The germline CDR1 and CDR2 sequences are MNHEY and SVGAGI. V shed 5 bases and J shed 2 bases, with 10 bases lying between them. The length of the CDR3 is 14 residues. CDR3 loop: CASSPGHRNQPQHF. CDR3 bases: TGTGCCAGCAGTCCGGGACACCGCAATCAGCCCCAGCATTTT.

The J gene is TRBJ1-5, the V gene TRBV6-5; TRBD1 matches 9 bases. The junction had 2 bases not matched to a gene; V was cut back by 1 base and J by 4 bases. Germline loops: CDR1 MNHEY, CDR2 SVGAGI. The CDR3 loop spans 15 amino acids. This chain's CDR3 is CASSYWGTGNQPQHF. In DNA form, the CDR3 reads TGTGCCAGCAGTTACTGGGGGACAGGGAATCAGCCCCAGCATTTT.

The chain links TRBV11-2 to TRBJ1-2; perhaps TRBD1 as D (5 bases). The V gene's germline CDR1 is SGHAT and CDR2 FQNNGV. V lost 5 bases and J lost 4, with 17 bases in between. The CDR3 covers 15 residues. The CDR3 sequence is CASSETWGTVYGYTF. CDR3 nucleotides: TGTGCCAGCAGCGAGACATGGGGGACGGTCTATGGCTACACCTTC.

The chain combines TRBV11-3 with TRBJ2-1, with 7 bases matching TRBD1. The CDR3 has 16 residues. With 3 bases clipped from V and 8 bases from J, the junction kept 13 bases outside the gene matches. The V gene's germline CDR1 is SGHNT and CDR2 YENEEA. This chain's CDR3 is CASSLSGTAIIDEQFF. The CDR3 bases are TGTGCCAGCAGCTTGTCCGGGACAGCGATTATAGATGAGCAGTTCTTC.